Presented here are 19 T cell receptor beta chains from one specimen sequenced in a study of radiotherapy plus CTLA-4 blockade in lung cancer. Sequencing was performed with immunoSEQ multiplex PCR; in TCRdb, only in-frame clones are kept and a portion is missing. The sample holds roughly 77,000 clones; just under 75% are singletons and the top ten take 9.5% to 10%. This specimen consisted of peripheral blood, obtained from a patient treated with radiotherapy plus ipilimumab. The receptors originated from a human donor with non-small cell lung cancer whose response to radiotherapy plus ipilimumab could not be evaluated.

The chain has TRBV18 and TRBJ2-7, with 9 bases identical to TRBD2. Germline CDR1 is KGHSH and CDR2 is LQKENI. This CDR3 comprises 14 residues. V was pared by 3 bases and J by 6 bases, with 6 bases of the junction left unmatched. Written as DNA, the CDR3 is TGTGCCAGCTCACCTAGCGGGGGCCTTAGCGAGCAGTACTTC. Translated, it gives CASSPSGGLSEQYF.

The chain uses TRBV30 and TRBJ1-4; 9 bases map to TRBD1. This CDR3 comprises 16 residues. The J segment lost 3 bases and the V segment lost 3 bases, leaving 8 bases of the junction unmatched. Germline V lookup: CDR1 GTSNPN, CDR2 SVGIG (reference sequence). The CDR3 bases are TGTGCCTGGAGCCCAAAAAGACAGGGGGCTAATGAAAAACTGTTTTTT. Translated: CAWSPKRQGANEKLFF.

The chain uses TRBV5-1 and TRBJ2-3; possibly TRBD1 for D (5 bases). Trimming removed 7 bases from V and 2 bases from J, with 20 bases in between. CDR3 length: 16 residues. Germline assignment: CDR1 SGHRS and CDR2 YFSETQ. The DNA of the CDR3 is TGCGCCAGCTCCCTGAGCGTCGACAGACACACAGATACGCAGTATTTT. Translated: CASSLSVDRHTDTQYF.

The gene calls are TRBV5-1 and TRBJ1-5, with D possibly TRBD1 on 6 matching bases. CDR1 SGHRS and CDR2 YFSETQ come from the germline V gene. V dropped 2 bases and J dropped 0 bases, with 9 bases sitting between them. This CDR3 has 15 residues. The CDR3 DNA reads TGCGCCAGCAGCTTTACAGGGAGTAGCAATCAGCCCCAGCATTTT. It is translated as CASSFTGSSNQPQHF.

This clone turned up a few times. V usage is TRBV18 and J usage is TRBJ2-3, with 9 bases matching TRBD1. V lost 2 bases, J lost 1 base, and 4 bases stayed unmatched. Germline V gene sequence: CDR1 KGHSH, CDR2 LQKENI. CDR3 size: 16 residues. The CDR3 is CASSPRTGVGTDTQYF. CDR3 nucleotides: TGTGCCAGCTCACCAAGGACAGGGGTGGGCACAGATACGCAGTATTTT.

At least ten counts were recorded for this clone. The chain recombines TRBV27 with TRBJ1-5, with 7 nucleotides matching TRBD1. Per germline, CDR1 MNHEY and CDR2 SMNVEV (reference sequence). V lost 3 bases and J lost 3; bases outside the gene matches: 17. The CDR3 runs to 19 residues. The chain's CDR3 is CASSLSGTEGERANQPQHF. The CDR3 region has the DNA TGTGCCAGCAGTTTGTCAGGGACAGAGGGGGAGCGGGCCAATCAGCCCCAGCATTTT.

V and J are TRBV6-1 and TRBJ2-5, with 8 nucleotides matching TRBD1. The V segment lost 0 bases and the J segment 4 bases; nucleotides outside the gene matches: 7. CDR1 MNHNS and CDR2 SASEGT come from the germline V gene. This CDR3 has 16 residues. CDR3 DNA: TGTGCCAGCAGTGAAGCCCTTGGACAGGGCAGAGAGACCCAGTACTTC. It is translated as CASSEALGQGRETQYF.

The chain joins TRBV2 to TRBJ2-2; TRBD2 aligns across 8 bases. V was pared by 6 bases and J by 1 base, with 10 bases of the junction left unmatched. The CDR3 is 17 amino acids. CDR1 and CDR2 (germline): SNHLY, FYNNEI. The DNA of the CDR3 is TGTGCCAGCAGGGAACTTGGGGGGACTAGGAACACCGGGGAGCTGTTTTTT. This gives the protein CASRELGGTRNTGELFF.

The chain couples TRBV7-3 to TRBJ1-2; 10 nucleotides match TRBD1. J lost 6 bases, V lost 5 bases, and 9 bases had no gene match. The CDR3 runs to 15 residues. Per the germline V gene, CDR1 is SGHTA and CDR2 is FQGTGA. In DNA form, the CDR3 reads TGTGCCAGCAGCCCGGGGACAGGGGATCGGAATGGCTACACCTTC. It yields the protein CASSPGTGDRNGYTF.

This clone was seen just once. The V and J genes are TRBV5-1 and TRBJ2-7; 7 bases agree with TRBD1. From germline, CDR1 is SGHRS and CDR2 YFSETQ. J was trimmed by 1 base and V by 3 bases; bases with no gene match: 4. The CDR3 consists of 14 residues. CDR3 protein: CASSSPGQSYEQYF. CDR3 nucleotide sequence: TGCGCCAGCAGCTCTCCGGGACAGTCCTACGAGCAGTACTTC.

V gene TRBV4-3 combines with J gene TRBJ2-7; D remains ambiguous. This CDR3 region has 13 residues. The germline V gene encodes CDR1 LGHNA and CDR2 YSLEER. Deletions cut 1 base from V and 3 bases from J, with 7 bases between. CDR3 bases: TGCGCCAGCAGCCAAGCGATCAGCTACGAGCAGTACTTC. It translates to CASSQAISYEQYF.

This clone was recorded once. This rearrangement joins TRBV7-9 to TRBJ1-3; 8 nucleotides agree with TRBD1. Germline CDR1 reads SEHNR; CDR2 reads FQNEAQ (reference sequence). The CDR3 runs 18 residues. Germline trimming cut 2 bases from V and 4 bases from J; bases unmatched to any gene: 13. CDR3 DNA sequence: TGTGCCAGCAGCTTATCCCTATTGACAGGGGTTGCGGGAAACACCATATATTTT. This translates into CASSLSLLTGVAGNTIYF.

The CDR3 coding sequence is TGTGCCAGTAGTCTCGTCCTGGGACAGGGATTTGACAATGAGCAGTTCTTC. Amino acids: CASSLVLGQGFDNEQFF. The chain joins TRBV19 to TRBJ2-1; 9 bases agree with TRBD1. V shed 5 bases, J shed 5 bases, and the junction held 13 bases outside the gene matches. CDR1 is LNHDA, CDR2 SQIVND, per germline (reference sequence). The CDR3 totals 17 residues.

There are a few counts of this clone. V usage is TRBV11-3 and J usage is TRBJ2-3; 7 bases are a match to TRBD2. The CDR3 sequence is 15 residues long. Germline-derived CDR1 and CDR2 are SGHNT and YENEEA. V shed 0 bases and J 4 bases; nucleotides not matched to a gene: 4. CDR3 amino acids: CASSLDGGSADTQYF. Here the CDR3 DNA reads TGTGCCAGCAGCTTAGACGGCGGGAGTGCAGATACGCAGTATTTT. Filled out from reference TRBV11-3 and TRBJ2-3, the complete variable domain reads EAGVVQSPRYKIIEKKQPVAFWCNPISGHNTLYWYLQNLGQGPELLIRYENEEAVDDSQLPKDRFSAERLKGVDSTLKIQPAELGDSAVYLCASSLDGGSADTQYFGPGTRLTVL.

The chain's CDR3 is CASSLGQGDFGYTF. The CDR3 nucleotides read TGTGCCAGCAGCTTGGGACAGGGGGACTTTGGCTACACCTTC. The chain has TRBV5-4 and TRBJ1-2; 9 nucleotides align to TRBD1. V shed 0 bases and J 7 bases; nucleotides not matched to a gene: 4. This CDR3 spans 14 amino acids. Germline lookup yields CDR1 SGHNT and CDR2 YYREEE (reference sequence).

This clone was observed a few times. The V and J genes are TRBV28 and TRBJ2-2; D remains ambiguous. This CDR3 region has 12 residues. Trimming took off 7 bases at V and 5 bases at J, with 8 bases between the two ends. Germline V lookup: CDR1 MDHEN, CDR2 SYDVKM. The CDR3 spells CASTSDTGELFF. The CDR3 DNA follows: TGTGCCAGCACGAGTGATACCGGGGAGCTGTTTTTT. Using reference TRBV28 and TRBJ2-2 for the parts outside the CDR3, the full variable domain is DVKVTQSSRYLVKRTGEKVFLECVQDMDHENMFWYRQDPGLGLRLIYFSYDVKMKEKGDIPEGYSVSREKKERFSLILESASTNQTSMYLCASTSDTGELFFGEGSRLTVL.

The chain is built from TRBV7-2 and TRBJ1-1; D uncertain. In germline, CDR1 is SGHTA, CDR2 FQGNSA. V was trimmed by 1 base and J by 1 base, leaving 10 bases between them. The CDR3 contains 15 residues. The chain's CDR3 is CASSLEGRGNTEAFF. In DNA form, the CDR3 reads TGTGCCAGCAGCTTAGAAGGGCGGGGGAACACTGAAGCTTTCTTT.

The chain has TRBV5-1 and TRBJ1-1, with 7 bases lining up with TRBD1. This CDR3 is 15 amino acids long. The germline V gene encodes CDR1 SGHRS and CDR2 YFSETQ. With 5 bases clipped from V and 5 bases from J, the junction kept 12 bases outside the gene matches. The CDR3 DNA follows: TGCGCCAGCAGGATAGGGGGCGCCGAACAAACTGAAGCTTTCTTT. Translating it yields CASRIGGAEQTEAFF.

The chain carries TRBV12-5 and TRBJ1-1, with TRBD1 identical over 11 bases. Looked up from germline, CDR1 is LGHNT and CDR2 is FRNRAP. The CDR3 has 13 amino acids. The J segment lost 10 bases and the V segment lost 5 bases, leaving 6 bases of the junction unmatched. For the CDR3, the DNA is TGTGCTAGTGGTCCCGGACAGGGGGCGAGAGCTTTCTTT. Protein sequence: CASGPGQGARAFF.